The clone carrying this TCR beta chain has a count of ten or more. The antigen is not known. Germline V gene lookup returns CDR1 SGHRS and CDR2 YFSETQ. Trimming stripped 6 bases from V and 0 bases from J, with 12 bases between. The CDR3 extends over 14 amino acids. This sample is part of a study of blood T cells in healthy people across ages. Overall study context: Capture by template switching was about one barcoded beta molecule per two T cells. Study-level findings and limits: Unsorted PBMC material precluded a definitive naive versus antigen-experienced comparison. No one knew whether donors had CMV, which possibly confounded expanded clonotype changes.

The sample providers were healthy Caucasian people from Russia, aged about 6 to 100. The use of a sample-barcoded 5' primer and a J-beta primer mix characterized a second PCR of roughly 6 to 11 cycles. One entry per CDR3 protein, called by TCRdb with MiXCR from the 5' RACE reads. This sample yields a few hundred thousand distinct CDR3 sequences, of which around 30% are seen a single time; approximately 30% belongs to the top ten. The sequenced material came from blood. The origin of this receptor is a woman aged 70-85 years in good health. The chain recombines TRBV5-1 with TRBJ1-1, with D possibly being TRBD1 (5 bases). This chain's CDR3 is CASTGNRMNTEAFF. CDR3 bases: TGCGCCAGCACAGGAAACAGGATGAACACTGAAGCTTTCTTT.